A single sample gave rise to the 26 T cell receptor beta chains below, sequenced in a study of blood T cell repertoires in COVID-19. Clones were sequenced by immunoSEQ multiplex PCR, and TCRdb holds only the in-frame ones, with some missing. The sample carries 70,000 or so clones, about 80% recorded once. The sample taken for sequencing was peripheral blood. These receptors were obtained from a human donor in a cohort sampled during active COVID-19.

This clone was detected only once. CDR3 protein: CASITCGGLLAANTGELFF. Here the CDR3 DNA reads TGTGCCAGCATCACATGTGGGGGACTTCTTGCCGCGAACACCGGGGAGCTGTTTTTT. The J gene is TRBJ2-2, the V gene TRBV12-1; TRBD2, the table's D call, was not compared with the DNA. TRBV12-1 is shown as a pseudogene. The CDR3 length is 19 residues.

The gene calls are TRBV4-1 and TRBJ1-2; 8 bases agree with TRBD1. From germline, CDR1 is MGHRA and CDR2 YSYEKL. With V trimmed by 5 bases and J by 5 bases, 10 bases remained unmatched. This CDR3 is built from 15 residues. DNA for the CDR3: TGCGCCAGCAGCTACAACCCAGGGGGCGGTTATGGCTACACCTTC. Translated, it gives CASSYNPGGGYGYTF.

V and J are TRBV27 and TRBJ2-7, with a possible D match to TRBD2 (6 bases). CDR1 and CDR2 from the germline V gene are MNHEY and SMNVEV (reference sequence). The germline V and J ends were trimmed by 2 bases and 3 bases, with 8 bases remaining between them. This CDR3 contains 13 residues. For the CDR3, the DNA is TGTGCCAGCAGTTTAGTGGGGGGCTACGAGCAGTACTTC. Translating it yields CASSLVGGYEQYF.

The chain links TRBV11-2 to TRBJ2-1, with 8 nucleotides matching TRBD1. This CDR3 comprises 17 residues. Germline V lookup: CDR1 SGHAT, CDR2 FQNNGV. J was trimmed by 4 bases and V by 5 bases; bases with no gene match: 13. The CDR3 nucleotides read TGTGCCAGCAGCCCAGAACTTCCGGGACAGGTATACAATGAGCAGTTCTTC. Residues: CASSPELPGQVYNEQFF.

The chain carries TRBV7-9 and TRBJ2-7; D may be TRBD1 (6 bases). The ends were cut back, 3 bases at V and 0 bases at J, with 9 bases in the middle. Germline V CDR1 and CDR2: SEHNR, FQNEAQ (reference sequence). This CDR3 has 14 residues. The CDR3 DNA reads TGTGCCAGCAGCTTCACAGGGCTCTCCTACGAGCAGTACTTC. Protein product: CASSFTGLSYEQYF.

The table lists this clone with a count of one. The V gene is TRBV3-1 (or the pseudogene TRBV3-2), the J gene TRBJ1-1, with 9 bases fitting TRBD1. CDR1 and CDR2 (germline): LGHDT, YNNKEL (reference sequence). This CDR3 spans 14 amino acids. V gave up 4 bases and J gave up 5 bases; unmatched junction bases: 5. The CDR3 DNA is TGTGCCAGCAGCCTCGGGACAGGGTGGACTGAAGCTTTCTTT. Encoded protein: CASSLGTGWTEAFF.

CDR3 region: CASSYSNDGGRTEAFF. The DNA of the CDR3 is TGTGCCAGCAGTTACTCGAACGACGGGGGGCGGACTGAAGCTTTCTTT. The chain carries TRBV6-5 and TRBJ1-1, with D tentatively TRBD1 (6 bases). This CDR3 comprises 16 residues. The germline V gene has CDR1 MNHEY and CDR2 SVGAGI. The germline V and J ends were trimmed by 0 bases and 5 bases, with 16 bases remaining between them.

This clone was seen only a few times. The chain joins TRBV5-4 to TRBJ1-2; 7 bases align to TRBD1. Trimming cost V 3 bases and J 5 bases; bases outside gene matches: 7. Germline V CDR1 and CDR2: SGHNT, YYREEE (reference sequence). The CDR3 loop spans 14 amino acids. The CDR3 reads CASSSGQEVYGYTF. The CDR3 DNA sequence: TGTGCCAGCAGCTCCGGACAGGAGGTTTATGGCTACACCTTC.

This sequence joins TRBV7-8 and TRBJ2-7, with a tentative D call TRBD1 (6 bases). With 1 base removed from V and 8 bases from J, the gap between germline ends came to 18 bases. CDR3 length: 15 amino acids. Germline CDR1 is SGHVS and CDR2 is FQNEAQ. The CDR3 DNA reads TGTGCCAGCAGCTTAGACAGGGCAGGGAAGGGTAAGCAGTACTTC. Translation gives CASSLDRAGKGKQYF.

The V and J genes are TRBV27 and TRBJ2-3; the D is unclear. The germline gives CDR1 MNHEY, CDR2 SMNVEV (reference sequence). Trimming took 2 bases from V and 6 from J, leaving 6 bases between them. The CDR3 length is 12 residues. DNA for the CDR3: TGTGCCAGCAGTTTAGGCCTCGATACGCAGTATTTT. It is translated as CASSLGLDTQYF.

The chain recombines TRBV6-5 with TRBJ1-2; D not resolved. Deletions cut 8 bases from V and 7 bases from J, with 20 bases between. Looked up from germline, CDR1 is MNHEY and CDR2 is SVGAGI. The CDR3 contains 14 residues. CDR3 in amino acids: CASRVDPMIGGYTF. The CDR3 DNA sequence: TGTGCCAGCCGGGTCGACCCTATGATTGGTGGCTACACCTTC.

As to this clone: Sequence at one end of the junction differs from germline and may be a read error. V is TRBV7-9 and J is TRBJ2-7; 9 bases match TRBD1. Germline CDR1 is SEHNR and CDR2 is FQNEAQ (reference sequence). The CDR3 length is 16 residues. CDR3 region: CASNLVGRQGVGEQYF. DNA for the CDR3: TGTGCCAGCAACTTAGTAGGGAGACAGGGGGTAGGCGAGCAGTACTTC.

This chain uses TRBV12-5 with TRBJ2-1; maybe TRBD2 (7 bases). The ends were cut back, 0 bases at V and 4 bases at J, with 16 bases in the middle. Germline V gene lookup returns CDR1 LGHNT and CDR2 FRNRAP. The length of the CDR3 is 17 residues. Here the CDR3 reads CASGLVRGGAGYNEQFF. DNA of the CDR3: TGTGCTAGTGGTTTGGTACGAGGGGGGGCTGGGTACAATGAGCAGTTCTTC.

This clone occurred a few times. V and J are TRBV6-5 and TRBJ2-2, with 9 bases lining up with TRBD1. This CDR3 has 14 residues. The J segment lost 7 bases and the V segment lost 7 bases, leaving 7 bases of the junction unmatched. Per the germline V gene, CDR1 is MNHEY and CDR2 is SVGAGI. CDR3 sequence reads: CASNWDREDGELFF. As DNA, the CDR3 is TGTGCCAGCAACTGGGACAGGGAAGACGGGGAGCTGTTTTTT.

V and J are TRBV6-5 and TRBJ2-3, with 7 nucleotides matching TRBD2. CDR1 MNHEY and CDR2 SVGAGI come from the germline V gene. Losses at the gene ends were 7 bases for V and 2 bases for J; bases not matched to a gene: 6. The CDR3 consists of 14 residues. CDR3 bases: TGTGCCAGCACAAGGCTAGCGGACACAGATACGCAGTATTTT. This gives the protein CASTRLADTDTQYF.

The rearrangement uses TRBV3-1 (or the pseudogene TRBV3-2) and TRBJ1-2, with TRBD1 matching 8 bases. V dropped 3 bases and J dropped 3; count of bases not matched to a gene: 9. Germline values: CDR1 LGHDT, CDR2 YNNKEL (reference sequence). The CDR3 loop spans 16 amino acids. The CDR3 sequence is CASSHLGTGRYYGYTF. CDR3 sequence (DNA): TGTGCCAGCAGCCACCTTGGGACAGGCCGATACTATGGCTACACCTTC.

The chain employs TRBV5-6 and TRBJ1-2, with D unclear. Germline CDR1 and CDR2: SGHDT and YYEEEE. There are 13 residues in the CDR3. V lost 0 bases to trimming and J lost 7 bases, with 10 bases between them. For the CDR3, the DNA is TGTGCCAGCAGCTTGGGTCAACTCGGTGGCTACACCTTC. It specifies CASSLGQLGGYTF.

This chain connects TRBV9 to TRBJ1-4; D is uncertain. The CDR3 runs to 15 residues. Per germline, CDR1 SGDLS and CDR2 YYNGEE. With 2 bases removed from V and 6 bases from J, the gap between germline ends came to 14 bases. CDR3 amino acids: CASSVYDTADEKLFF. CDR3 nucleotides: TGTGCCAGCAGCGTGTACGATACAGCGGATGAAAAACTGTTTTTT.

The chain links TRBV6-1 to TRBJ2-6; TRBD2 might be the D (6 bases). The CDR3 runs 17 residues. V lost 2 bases and J 4 bases, leaving 15 bases between the germline ends. The germline gives CDR1 MNHNS, CDR2 SASEGT. CDR3: CASSELRGGAGANVLTF. The CDR3 DNA reads TGTGCCAGCAGTGAACTCCGAGGAGGGGCAGGGGCCAACGTCCTGACTTTC.

The chain joins TRBV4-1 to TRBJ2-7, with D possibly being TRBD1 (6 bases). Germline loops: CDR1 MGHRA, CDR2 YSYEKL. This CDR3 has 15 residues. The V and J ends lost 5 bases and 2 bases respectively, with 16 bases between them. The CDR3 bases are TGCGCCAGCAGCTCAGACAGGTGGTCAACCTACGAGCAGTACTTC. As protein: CASSSDRWSTYEQYF.

The gene calls are TRBV10-3 and TRBJ2-3; TRBD2 matches 10 bases. V lost 3 bases to trimming and J lost 4 bases; unmatched junction nucleotides: 4. The CDR3 is made up of 15 amino acids. CDR1 is ENHRY and CDR2 is SYGVKD in the germline V gene. In DNA form, the CDR3 reads TGTGCCATCAGTGACGCCAGCGGGGGGGCAGATACGCAGTATTTT. Translated, it gives CAISDASGGADTQYF.

The chain has TRBV19 and TRBJ2-1; TRBD2 agrees at 9 bases. Germline values: CDR1 LNHDA, CDR2 SQIVND (reference sequence). CDR3 length: 16 amino acids. J lost 6 bases, V lost 4 bases, and 10 bases had no gene match. The DNA for the CDR3 is TGTGCCAGTAGTAGGCTAGCTAGCGGGGCTTTCAATGAGCAGTTCTTC. This sequence encodes CASSRLASGAFNEQFF.

V gene TRBV5-8 combines with J gene TRBJ1-2; D remains ambiguous. The V and J ends lost 4 bases and 3 bases respectively, with 16 bases between them. Germline V gene sequence: CDR1 SGHTS, CDR2 YDEGEE. This CDR3 has 15 amino acids. The CDR3 is CASSRGGMDYYGYTF. As DNA, the CDR3 is TGTGCCAGCAGCCGAGGAGGGATGGACTACTATGGCTACACCTTC.

The chain joins TRBV4-1 to TRBJ1-2; 11 bases map to TRBD1. The V and J ends lost 5 bases and 3 bases, in that order; junction bases with no gene match: 8. Germline assignment: CDR1 MGHRA and CDR2 YSYEKL. The CDR3 runs to 16 residues. CDR3 residues: CASSFLPGQGDYGYTF. Here the CDR3 DNA reads TGCGCCAGCAGCTTCCTGCCGGGACAGGGGGACTATGGCTACACCTTC.

This clone showed up just once. The chain links TRBV2 to TRBJ1-4, with D perhaps matching TRBD1 (6 bases). CDR3 length: 13 amino acids. CDR1 and CDR2 (germline): SNHLY, FYNNEI. Trimming took 6 bases from V and 4 from J, leaving 9 bases between them. CDR3 nucleotides: TGTGCCAGCAGGGGCAGGGGTAATGAAAAACTGTTTTTT. This translates into CASRGRGNEKLFF.

This clone was seen only once. The J gene is TRBJ2-2, the V gene TRBV18; D ambiguous. Germline V gene data show CDR1 as KGHSH and CDR2 as LQKENI. There are 14 residues in the CDR3. V was shortened by 3 bases and J by 1 base, with 6 bases between the two germline ends. The CDR3 DNA is TGTGCCAGCTCACCCGCGCAGAACACCGGGGAGCTGTTTTTT. Its translation: CASSPAQNTGELFF.